The 14 T cell receptor beta chains below all came from one sample that was sequenced in a study of T cells expressing NK-cell markers. TCRdb re-called the 5' RACE reads and shows each CDR3 protein once, DNA omitted. Its listing shows approximately 420,000 distinct CDR3 sequences. The sequencing input was blood T cells: a sorted CD56 or NKG2C T cell subset, CD4+ or CD8+ T cells, or bulk PBMC T cells (not recorded which). Receptor source: a woman aged 45-65 years in good health.

The chain uses TRBV12-3 or TRBV12-4 and TRBJ2-7; TCRdb proposes TRBD2, but this gene call is untestable without DNA. The length of the CDR3 is 16 residues. CDR3 residues: CASSLAPSGSGKEQYF.

This chain uses TRBV5-1 with TRBJ2-1; the TCRdb call, TRBD2, lacks DNA for checking. Germline V gene lookup returns CDR1 SGHRS and CDR2 YFSETQ. The CDR3 has 19 amino acids. The CDR3 protein is CASSFGTSGRLMSFAEQFF.

This sequence joins TRBV12-3 or TRBV12-4 and TRBJ1-1. This CDR3 contains 15 residues. CDR3 residues: CASTRGGRLNTEAFF.

The CDR3 spells CSAPGLGRDEQFF. The chain combines TRBV20-1 with TRBJ2-1; without DNA, the TCRdb call of TRBD2 cannot be checked. The CDR3 contains 13 residues. CDR1 and CDR2 from the germline V gene are DFQATT and SNEGSKA (reference sequence).

The chain joins TRBV28 to TRBJ2-5; TCRdb's D call of TRBD1 is untestable without DNA. Looked up from germline, CDR1 is MDHEN and CDR2 is SYDVKM. This CDR3 spans 14 amino acids. Here the CDR3 reads CASSYSDRGKTQYF.

The rearrangement links TRBV5-1 to TRBJ2-1; there is no DNA to check the TCRdb D call of TRBD1. Germline assignment: CDR1 SGHRS and CDR2 YFSETQ. The CDR3 extends over 12 amino acids. CDR3 residues: CASSWSPGEQFF.

The CDR3 here is CASSPRGTSTDTQYF. The rearrangement links TRBV7-9 to TRBJ2-3. The germline CDR1 and CDR2 sequences are SEHNR and FQNEAQ (reference sequence). This CDR3 spans 15 amino acids. Complete variable domain (other parts from reference TRBV7-9 and TRBJ2-3): DTGVSQNPRHKITKRGQNVTFRCDPISEHNRLYWYRQTLGQGPEFLTYFQNEAQLEKSRLLSDRFSAERPKGSFSTLEIQRTEQGDSAMYLCASSPRGTSTDTQYFGPGTRLTVL.

The J gene is TRBJ2-2, the V gene TRBV5-1; the TCRdb D gene call, TRBD2, has no DNA to confirm it. This CDR3 region has 17 residues. Germline assignment: CDR1 SGHRS and CDR2 YFSETQ. The CDR3 is CASSPFIAGGFGGELFF.

The chain has TRBV11-1 and TRBJ2-3; TCRdb's D call of TRBD2 is untestable without DNA. This CDR3 has 19 amino acids. Germline V gene sequence: CDR1 SGHAT, CDR2 FQDESV (reference sequence). The chain's CDR3 is CASSDPGLAGGMPTDTQYF.

The V call is TRBV7-8, the J call TRBJ2-3. Germline values: CDR1 SGHVS, CDR2 FQNEAQ. The CDR3 has 13 residues. The CDR3 is CASSFLKTDTQYF.

V is TRBV4-2 and J is TRBJ2-1; TCRdb lists TRBD2, though no DNA is available to test this call. Germline-derived CDR1 and CDR2 are LGHNA and YNFKEQ. CDR3 size: 13 residues. The CDR3 region is CASSQLGLDEQFF.

This sequence joins TRBV5-1 and TRBJ2-1; checking the TCRdb D call of TRBD1 is not possible without DNA. This CDR3 spans 15 amino acids. Germline assignment: CDR1 SGHRS and CDR2 YFSETQ. The CDR3 reads CASKTGQGSHYEQFF.

J is TRBJ2-1 and V is TRBV10-3; the TCRdb call, TRBD2, lacks DNA for checking. Looked up from germline, CDR1 is ENHRY and CDR2 is SYGVKD. CDR3 length equals 18 residues. CDR3 amino acids: CAISERGRLAVIYNEQFF.

CDR3 sequence: CASSLEMGNTIYF. The chain links TRBV5-1 to TRBJ1-3. The CDR3 is made up of 13 amino acids. Looked up from germline, CDR1 is SGHRS and CDR2 is YFSETQ. Complete variable domain (other parts from reference TRBV5-1 and TRBJ1-3): KAGVTQTPRYLIKTRGQQVTLSCSPISGHRSVSWYQQTPGQGLQFLFEYFSETQRNKGNFPGRFSGRQFSNSRSEMNVSTLELGDSALYLCASSLEMGNTIYFGEGSWLTVV.